Presented here are 24 T cell receptor beta chains from one specimen sequenced in a study of T cells in Graves' hyperthyroidism and ophthalmopathy. Amplification of TCR beta CDR3 regions was performed using RNA transcripts as template. HTBI primers were the set used in a first-round RT-PCR of the TCR CDR3. TCRdb analysed the multiplex PCR reads with MiXCR anew, one entry per CDR3 protein. The sample lists more than 100,000 distinct CDR3 sequences; about 45% were seen once. The sample was blood. The source is a man aged 40-55 years with Graves' hyperthyroidism.

The V gene is TRBV29-1, the J gene TRBJ2-7; TRBD2 agrees at 11 bases. V gave up 7 bases and J gave up 0 bases; unmatched junction bases: 14. Germline lookup yields CDR1 SQVTM and CDR2 ANQGSEA. The CDR3 is made up of 17 amino acids. The CDR3, as DNA: TGCAGCGCCCGGGGGCTAGCGGGAGGCACGGGCTCCTACGAGCAGTACTTC. Encoded protein: CSARGLAGGTGSYEQYF.

This clonotype showed up many times. A junction end diverges from the germline sequence, so it may reflect a read error. This CDR3 reads CASSLRENTEAFF. Here the CDR3 DNA reads TGTGCTAGCAGCTTACGGGAGAACACTGAAGCTTTCTTT. This rearrangement joins TRBV7-7 to TRBJ1-1; D gene uncertain. Germline V gene lookup returns CDR1 SSHAT and CDR2 FNYEAQ (reference sequence). The CDR3 length is 13 residues.

The chain has TRBV20-1 and TRBJ1-5; possible D gene TRBD1, 5 bases. From germline, CDR1 is DFQATT and CDR2 SNEGSKA (reference sequence). The CDR3 runs 14 residues. V was pared by 0 bases and J by 14 bases, with 20 bases between. The CDR3 here is CSARDPGTPRHEHF. As DNA, the CDR3 is TGCAGTGCTAGAGATCCGGGGACGCCGCGCCATGAGCATTTT.

This clonotype was seen a handful of times. The chain employs TRBV25-1 and TRBJ2-3; D is uncertain. Germline CDR1 is MGHDK and CDR2 is SYGVNS. V was trimmed by 11 bases and J by 0 bases, leaving 12 bases between them. The CDR3 has 13 amino acids. The CDR3 protein is CAWSGASTDTQYF. The CDR3 DNA follows: TGTGCCTGGAGTGGTGCTAGCACAGATACGCAGTATTTT.

This clonotype was seen ten or more times. V usage is TRBV5-6 and J usage is TRBJ2-2; possibly TRBD2 for D (6 bases). Trimming took off 4 bases at V and 5 bases at J, with 18 bases between the two ends. Germline lookup yields CDR1 SGHDT and CDR2 YYEEEE. This CDR3 is built from 16 residues. The CDR3 DNA reads TGTGCCAGCAGCCCCCAAGGTCAGGCGGGGACCGGGGAGCTGTTTTTT. Translation gives CASSPQGQAGTGELFF.

As regards this clonotype: At one end, the junction sequence differs from germline, possibly due to a read error. The rearrangement uses TRBV19 and TRBJ1-1, with D perhaps TRBD1 (6 bases). CDR1 is LNHDA, CDR2 SQIVND, per germline (reference sequence). The CDR3 runs to 14 residues. The CDR3 sequence: CASSPPGASTEALF. The CDR3 bases are TGTGCCAGTAGTCCCCCGGGGGCTAGTACTGAAGCTCTCTTT.

This chain uses TRBV12-3 or TRBV12-4 with TRBJ1-5, with D unresolved. Trimming cost V 4 bases and J 10 bases, with 5 bases left between them. CDR3 length equals 10 residues. The CDR3 here is CASSSQPQHF. The CDR3 region has the DNA TGTGCCAGCAGTTCACAACCCCAGCATTTT.

This clonotype was seen many times. The V gene is TRBV11-3, the J gene TRBJ2-2; perhaps TRBD2 as D (5 bases). V was trimmed by 1 base and J by 4 bases, leaving 13 bases between them. Germline-derived CDR1 and CDR2 are SGHNT and YENEEA. This CDR3 has 16 residues. The DNA of the CDR3 is TGTGCCAGCAGCTTAGGGTTAAGGGCGGGCACCGGGGAGCTGTTTTTT. Translating gives CASSLGLRAGTGELFF.

This clonotype was seen many times. The rearrangement links TRBV6-5 to TRBJ2-7; D might be TRBD2 (7 bases). This CDR3 is built from 14 residues. In germline, CDR1 is MNHEY, CDR2 SVGAGI. The V and J ends lost 4 bases and 3 bases respectively, with 13 bases between them. In DNA form, the CDR3 reads TGTGCCAGCAGTTCGTGGGGGGGGCGCTACGAGCAGTACTTC. The encoded protein is CASSSWGGRYEQYF.

This clonotype has just one count. V gene TRBV11-2 combines with J gene TRBJ2-7, with 9 bases that match TRBD1. CDR1 is SGHAT, CDR2 FQNNGV, per germline. This CDR3 spans 14 amino acids. V gave up 2 bases and J gave up 2 bases; unmatched junction bases: 1. The CDR3 sequence: CASSLRTGAYEQYV. The CDR3 nucleotides are TGTGCCAGCAGCTTACGGACAGGGGCCTACGAGCAGTACGTC.

This clonotype was detected many times. The chain combines TRBV5-6 with TRBJ1-3, with D unclear. CDR1 and CDR2 (germline): SGHDT, YYEEEE. The CDR3 is 15 residues long. Trimming cost V 4 bases and J 1 base, with 12 bases left between them. CDR3 nucleotides: TGTGCCAGCAGCCTTGGCGTAGGTTCTGGAAACACCATATATTTT. It encodes CASSLGVGSGNTIYF.

This clonotype occurred a few times. The chain uses TRBV7-6 and TRBJ1-5; D ambiguous. CDR1 and CDR2 (germline): SGHVS, FNYEAQ. V lost 5 bases to trimming and J lost 14 bases, with 16 bases between them. The CDR3 consists of 12 residues. CDR3 in amino acids: CASSVMEQHEHF. The CDR3 region has the DNA TGTGCCAGCAGCGTAATGGAGCAGCATGAGCATTTT.

The genes are TRBV11-1 and TRBJ2-1, with 12 bases identical to TRBD2. This CDR3 has 16 amino acids. Trimming cost V 5 bases and J 2 bases; bases outside gene matches: 4. In germline, CDR1 is SGHAT, CDR2 FQDESV (reference sequence). CDR3 coding DNA: TGTGCCAGCAGCCAGGGACTAGCGGGTACCTACAATGAGCAGTTCTTC. Its translation: CASSQGLAGTYNEQFF.

The chain combines TRBV5-4 with TRBJ1-2; D is ambiguous. V lost 0 bases and J 1 base, leaving 13 bases between the germline ends. The germline gives CDR1 SGHNT, CDR2 YYREEE (reference sequence). The CDR3 length is 16 residues. The CDR3 sequence: CASSLGQIRSNYGYTF. CDR3 DNA: TGTGCCAGCAGCTTGGGTCAGATCAGAAGTAACTATGGCTACACCTTC. Drawing the rest from reference TRBV5-4 and TRBJ1-2, the complete variable domain is ETGVTQSPTHLIKTRGQQVTLRCSSQSGHNTVSWYQQALGQGPQFIFQYYREEENGRGNFPPRFSGLQFPNYSSELNVNALELDDSALYLCASSLGQIRSNYGYTFGSGTRLTVV.

This clonotype was recorded once. This rearrangement joins TRBV6-5 to TRBJ1-1; possible D gene TRBD1, 5 bases. Germline V gene lookup returns CDR1 MNHEY and CDR2 SVGAGI. The CDR3 runs to 13 residues. V was trimmed by 6 bases and J by 0 bases, leaving 8 bases between them. The CDR3 region has the DNA TGTGCCAGCAGGACGACAGTGAACACTGAAGCTTTCTTT. The encoded protein is CASRTTVNTEAFF.

This clonotype was seen ten or more times. The chain is built from TRBV7-2 and TRBJ2-1; 7 bases match TRBD2. V shed 7 bases, J shed 4 bases, and the junction held 7 bases outside the gene matches. CDR1 and CDR2 from the germline V gene are SGHTA and FQGNSA. This CDR3 has 14 amino acids. Here the CDR3 DNA reads TGTGCCAGCACCCCGGGACTAACTTACAATGAGCAGTTCTTC. It yields the protein CASTPGLTYNEQFF.

This clonotype was found many times. J is TRBJ1-1 and V is TRBV6-5; D unresolved. The germline gives CDR1 MNHEY, CDR2 SVGAGI. The V end lost 6 bases, the J end lost 0 bases, and 8 bases lay between the germline ends. This CDR3 is built from 13 residues. The DNA for the CDR3 is TGTGCCAGCAGGGGAGTCTTGAACACTGAAGCTTTCTTT. This encodes CASRGVLNTEAFF.

V is TRBV20-1 and J is TRBJ1-5; D is undetermined. The CDR3 runs to 14 residues. Germline CDR1 is DFQATT and CDR2 is SNEGSKA (reference sequence). Deletions cut 3 bases from V and 6 bases from J, with 15 bases between. CDR3 protein: CSASRVARSQPQHF. CDR3 coding DNA: TGCAGTGCTAGTAGGGTAGCGCGGAGTCAGCCCCAGCATTTT.

The chain is built from TRBV10-2 and TRBJ2-1; 11 bases fit TRBD2. CDR1 is WSHSY and CDR2 is SAAADI in the germline V gene. The V and J ends lost 6 bases and 4 bases, in that order; junction bases with no gene match: 2. The CDR3 is 14 amino acids. The CDR3 DNA is TGCGCCAGCAGGACTAGCGGGGATTACAATGAGCAGTTCTTC. Translating it yields CASRTSGDYNEQFF.

This clonotype has at least ten counts. The V and J genes are TRBV11-3 and TRBJ2-2; tentative D call: TRBD2 (5 bases). This CDR3 comprises 15 residues. Germline-derived CDR1 and CDR2 are SGHNT and YENEEA. The V gene lost 2 bases and the J gene lost 5 bases, with 12 bases spanning the gap. CDR3 protein: CASSLSTGGTGELFF. CDR3 nucleotide sequence: TGTGCCAGCAGCTTAAGTACCGGCGGGACCGGGGAGCTGTTTTTT.

The chain joins TRBV25-1 to TRBJ1-4; 9 nucleotides match TRBD1. Germline V gives CDR1 MGHDK, CDR2 SYGVNS. V dropped 1 base and J dropped 4; count of bases not matched to a gene: 10. CDR3 length: 18 amino acids. CDR3 sequence reads: CASSEFGTGSQVNEKLFF. CDR3 nucleotides: TGTGCCAGCAGTGAATTCGGGACAGGGTCCCAGGTTAATGAAAAACTGTTTTTT.

In this sample, this clonotype turned up many times. This rearrangement joins TRBV14 to TRBJ2-2; the D is unclear. This CDR3 region has 13 residues. CDR1 is SGHDN, CDR2 FVKESK, per germline. V was clipped by 4 bases and J by 4 bases, with 7 bases between them. CDR3 in DNA: TGTGCCAGCAGCCGGGCCACCACCGGGGAGCTGTTTTTT. Translated, it gives CASSRATTGELFF.

The rearrangement uses TRBV15 and TRBJ1-6; D call uncertain. Trimming took off 3 bases at V and 14 bases at J, with 11 bases between the two ends. The CDR3 sequence is 12 residues long. CDR1 LNHNV and CDR2 YYDKDF come from the germline V gene (reference sequence). The CDR3 region has the DNA TGTGCCACCAGCAGCGCCACAGAATCCCTCCACTTT. Translation gives CATSSATESLHF.

V gene TRBV6-5 combines with J gene TRBJ1-2; no firm D call. The germline V gene encodes CDR1 MNHEY and CDR2 SVGAGI. The CDR3 length is 13 residues. Trimming cost V 8 bases and J 5 bases, with 15 bases left between them. The CDR3 protein is CASQNRGAYGYTF. The CDR3 DNA reads TGTGCCAGCCAAAATCGGGGTGCGTATGGCTACACCTTC.